One and the same sample provided the 27 T cell receptor beta chains below, sequenced in a study of blood T cells in healthy people across ages (dated by TCRdb to between 2014 and 2017). Library preparation employed 5' RACE. The sequencing machine was an Illumina HiSeq 2500. A second roughly 6 to 12 cycle PCR used a sample-barcoded 5' primer and a J-beta primer mix. Clones were called with MiXCR by TCRdb after fastp trimmed the public reads at Q25, and only in-frame beta chains were retained. Merged by CDR3 protein, the rows form single entries marked with the most common genes and DNA. The sample table holds some 690,000 distinct CDR3 sequences, of which 22% were seen once. Around 21% of the sample is taken by the ten largest. Source material: blood. These receptors were collected from a man in his 70s in good health.

The chain combines TRBV12-3 or TRBV12-4 with TRBJ1-1, with a possible D match to TRBD1 (5 bases). V lost 5 bases to trimming and J lost 5 bases, with 15 bases between them. This CDR3 has 14 amino acids. The CDR3 loop is CASSVSRGGTEAFF. The CDR3, as DNA: TGTGCCAGCAGTGTGTCAAGGGGAGGGACTGAAGCTTTCTTT.

This clonotype was seen only a few times. This sequence joins TRBV18 and TRBJ2-4; D remains unclear. The V and J ends lost 0 bases and 1 base respectively, with 13 bases between them. Germline-derived CDR1 and CDR2 are KGHSH and LQKENI. This CDR3 is built from 17 residues. Written as DNA, the CDR3 is TGTGCCAGCTCACCACCCTCCGTGGTCGGGGCCAAAAACATTCAGTACTTC. Its protein is CASSPPSVVGAKNIQYF.

V and J are TRBV2 and TRBJ1-4; 7 bases match TRBD1. CDR1 is SNHLY, CDR2 FYNNEI, per germline. The V segment lost 6 bases and the J segment 7 bases; nucleotides outside the gene matches: 11. The CDR3 has 15 amino acids. The CDR3 loop is CASRASGTAGEKLFF. The CDR3 bases are TGTGCCAGCAGAGCATCCGGGACAGCGGGTGAAAAACTGTTTTTT. The full variable domain, its missing parts supplied by reference TRBV2 and TRBJ1-4, is EPEVTQTPSHQVTQMGQEVILRCVPISNHLYFYWYRQILGQKVEFLVSFYNNEISEKSEIFDDQFSVERPDGSNFTLKIRSTKLEDSAMYFCASRASGTAGEKLFFGSGTQLSVL.

This sequence joins TRBV29-1 and TRBJ1-1; 9 bases match TRBD1. Germline values: CDR1 SQVTM, CDR2 ANQGSEA. CDR3 length: 13 residues. Germline trimming cut 8 bases from V and 11 bases from J; bases unmatched to any gene: 15. The CDR3 coding sequence is TGCAGCTGTTCTCCGGGACAGGGACGTGGCGCTTTCTTT. This sequence encodes CSCSPGQGRGAFF.

This clonotype was seen a few times. The J gene is TRBJ2-3, the V gene TRBV11-3; D is undetermined. Germline CDR1 and CDR2: SGHNT and YENEEA. V was shortened by 0 bases and J by 1 base, with 14 bases between the two germline ends. The CDR3 totals 17 residues. The DNA for the CDR3 is TGTGCCAGCAGCTTAGAGCAGCTATCCGTCGGCACAGATACGCAGTATTTT. It encodes CASSLEQLSVGTDTQYF. Combining the CDR3 with reference TRBV11-3 and TRBJ2-3 gives the whole variable domain EAGVVQSPRYKIIEKKQPVAFWCNPISGHNTLYWYLQNLGQGPELLIRYENEEAVDDSQLPKDRFSAERLKGVDSTLKIQPAELGDSAVYLCASSLEQLSVGTDTQYFGPGTRLTVL.

The V and J genes are TRBV29-1 and TRBJ2-5; possibly TRBD2 for D (6 bases). CDR3 length: 14 residues. Trimming took 4 bases from V and 5 from J, leaving 17 bases between them. The germline V gene has CDR1 SQVTM and CDR2 ANQGSEA. This CDR3 is CSVVLFGGTETQYF. DNA of the CDR3: TGCAGCGTTGTTTTGTTCGGGGGTACGGAGACCCAGTACTTC.

The chain combines TRBV7-2 with TRBJ2-5; D is uncertain. Per germline, CDR1 SGHTA and CDR2 FQGNSA. This CDR3 is 12 amino acids long. V lost 3 bases and J 5 bases, leaving 7 bases between the germline ends. CDR3 DNA: TGTGCCAGCAGCTTCCAAACGGAGACCCAGTACTTC. Amino acids: CASSFQTETQYF.

This clonotype appeared a few times. V usage is TRBV12-3 or TRBV12-4 and J usage is TRBJ2-1; 9 bases map to TRBD1. Trimming at V came to 6 bases and at J to 4 bases, leaving 7 bases not matched to a gene. The CDR3 spans 15 residues. The CDR3 nucleotides read TGTGCCAGCAGGCTTGGGACAGGGTGGTACAATGAGCAGTTCTTC. Protein product: CASRLGTGWYNEQFF.

The chain uses TRBV29-1 and TRBJ1-1; 8 nucleotides match TRBD1. Trimming took 7 bases from V and 5 from J; bases not matched to a gene: 3. Looked up from germline, CDR1 is SQVTM and CDR2 is ANQGSEA. This CDR3 comprises 11 residues. The CDR3: CSAQGGTEAFF. The CDR3 DNA is TGCAGCGCACAGGGGGGGACTGAAGCTTTCTTT. The complete variable domain, with remaining parts taken from reference TRBV29-1 and TRBJ1-1, reads SAVISQKPSRDICQRGTSLTIQCQVDSQVTMMFWYRQQPGQSLTLIATANQGSEATYESGFVIDKFPISRPNLTFSTLTVSNMSPEDSSIYLCSAQGGTEAFFGQGTRLTVV.

The table lists this clonotype with a few counts. The chain recombines TRBV6-5 with TRBJ1-5; D unclear. The CDR3 covers 14 residues. V lost 10 bases and J lost 2, with 15 bases in between. Germline V gene data show CDR1 as MNHEY and CDR2 as SVGAGI. The CDR3 protein is CATRRVSGNQPQHF. In nucleotides, the CDR3 is TGTGCCACACGGAGGGTATCGGGCAATCAGCCCCAGCATTTT.

J is TRBJ2-2 and V is TRBV29-1; weak D call: TRBD2 (5 bases). Trimming removed 5 bases at V and 0 bases at J, with 16 bases between. The CDR3 runs 16 residues. Per germline, CDR1 SQVTM and CDR2 ANQGSEA. The CDR3 is CSVRGLGVANTGELFF. The DNA of the CDR3 is TGCAGCGTTCGCGGTCTGGGAGTCGCGAACACCGGGGAGCTGTTTTTT.

This clonotype was recorded a few times. The V call is TRBV7-9, the J call TRBJ1-1; no clear D. The CDR3 runs to 13 residues. Deletions cut 8 bases from V and 1 base from J, with 11 bases between. Germline CDR1 reads SEHNR; CDR2 reads FQNEAQ (reference sequence). The CDR3, as DNA: TGTGCCAGCGGCGAAAGAGCGAACACTGAAGCTTTCTTT. Encoded protein: CASGERANTEAFF. Using reference TRBV7-9 and TRBJ1-1 for the parts outside the CDR3, the full variable domain is DTGVSQNPRHKITKRGQNVTFRCDPISEHNRLYWYRQTLGQGPEFLTYFQNEAQLEKSRLLSDRFSAERPKGSFSTLEIQRTEQGDSAMYLCASGERANTEAFFGQGTRLTVV.

The genes are TRBV6-2 or TRBV6-3 and TRBJ2-7, with D perhaps given as TRBD1 or TRBD2 (6 bases each). The J call may not be correct, given that the DNA end is closer to TRBJ2-5. Germline V gives CDR1 MNHEY, CDR2 SVGEGT. The CDR3 spans 14 residues. The DNA for the CDR3 is TGTGCCAGCAGAGGGGGAGGCGGTCGAGAGACCCAGTACTTC. The encoded protein is CASRGGGGRETQYF.

The rearrangement joins TRBV29-1 to TRBJ2-1; 8 positions agree with TRBD2. The J call may be mistaken, given a closer DNA end match to TRBJ2-5. The CDR3 has 17 amino acids. Germline-derived CDR1 and CDR2 are SQVTM and ANQGSEA. The CDR3 sequence: CSVDLPLGSGARRTQYF. The CDR3 DNA is TGCAGCGTTGACCTTCCCCTTGGTAGCGGGGCCCGCCGGACCCAGTACTTC.

The chain recombines TRBV20-1 with TRBJ1-4; a possible D gene is TRBD1 (6 bases). Per germline, CDR1 DFQATT and CDR2 SNEGSKA (reference sequence). The V end lost 2 bases, the J end lost 8 bases, and 27 bases lay between the germline ends. The CDR3 consists of 18 residues. The CDR3 loop reads CSARPGIGTRGRGEKLFF. CDR3 bases: TGCAGTGCTAGACCGGGTATTGGGACCAGGGGACGGGGGGAAAAACTGTTTTTT.

The J gene is TRBJ2-6, the V gene TRBV20-1, with TRBD1 matching 7 bases. Germline loops: CDR1 DFQATT, CDR2 SNEGSKA (reference sequence). V lost 5 bases, J lost 4 bases, and 5 bases stayed unmatched. CDR3 length equals 14 residues. CDR3 nucleotide sequence: TGCAGTGCTCCACAGGGGACGGGGGCCAACGTCCTGACTTTC. Amino acid sequence: CSAPQGTGANVLTF.

The CDR3 here is CASGGLGYTF. As DNA, the CDR3 is TGTGCCAGCGGTGGGTTAGGCTACACCTTC. The chain employs TRBV9 and TRBJ1-2; D is uncertain. The CDR3 has 10 amino acids. The V gene lost 7 bases and the J gene lost 8 bases, with 9 bases spanning the gap. CDR1 is SGDLS and CDR2 is YYNGEE in the germline V gene.

Notes on this clonotype: This may be a read error, as it is one base from a much larger clone. This chain joins TRBV5-1 and TRBJ1-5, with 7 bases fitting TRBD1. The CDR3 totals 14 residues. The germline V gene has CDR1 SGHRS and CDR2 YFSETQ. J was trimmed by 4 bases and V by 9 bases; bases with no gene match: 10. The CDR3 region is CANSPGQTNQPQHF. CDR3 DNA sequence: TGCGCCAACAGTCCGGGACAGACGAATCAGCCCCAGCATTTT.

Only one count was recorded for this clonotype. The rearrangement joins TRBV4-1 to TRBJ2-1, with 8 bases that match TRBD1. V shed 1 base and J 9 bases; nucleotides not matched to a gene: 5. The germline V gene encodes CDR1 MGHRA and CDR2 YSYEKL. CDR3 size: 14 residues. DNA of the CDR3: TGCGCCAGCAGCCAAGGGGACAGGACGGGTGAGCAGTTCTTC. It yields the protein CASSQGDRTGEQFF.

The rearrangement links TRBV14 to TRBJ2-7, with D possibly being TRBD2 (6 bases). Germline values: CDR1 SGHDN, CDR2 FVKESK. This CDR3 spans 15 amino acids. The V and J ends lost 0 bases and 6 bases respectively, with 15 bases between them. CDR3 bases: TGTGCCAGCAGCCAAGAGCGGGGAAAGGGCCTCGAGCAGTACGTC. Amino acids: CASSQERGKGLEQYV.

This clonotype was counted between two and nine times. The V call is TRBV3-1, the J call TRBJ2-1; D unclear. The CDR3 runs 15 residues. CDR1 is LGHDT, CDR2 YNNKEL, per germline (reference sequence). V was clipped by 3 bases and J by 2 bases, with 11 bases between them. DNA of the CDR3: TGTGCCAGCAGCCAGATTGGCGGACCCTACAATGAGCAGTTCTTC. This codes for CASSQIGGPYNEQFF.

The genes are TRBV6-5 and TRBJ1-5; D gene ambiguous. Germline V gene lookup returns CDR1 MNHEY and CDR2 SVGAGI. Trimming took off 6 bases at V and 8 bases at J, with 11 bases between the two ends. CDR3 size: 12 residues. CDR3 sequence (DNA): TGTGCCAGCAGACGGGCCCAGGAGCCCCAGCATTTT. Its translation is CASRRAQEPQHF.

A few counts support this clonotype. The chain links TRBV11-2 to TRBJ1-1; D is unclear. The CDR3 is made up of 16 amino acids. Between the trimmed V and J ends, which lost 4 bases and 0 bases, there was a span of 15 bases. Germline assignment: CDR1 SGHAT and CDR2 FQNNGV. The CDR3 reads CASSSVGSGLNTEAFF. In DNA, the CDR3 is TGTGCCAGCAGCTCGGTAGGGTCGGGCCTGAACACTGAAGCTTTCTTT.

This clonotype was seen more than once but under ten times. The chain links TRBV5-1 to TRBJ1-3; D is possibly TRBD1 (6 bases). Trimming cost V 4 bases and J 0 bases, with 11 bases left between them. The germline gives CDR1 SGHRS, CDR2 YFSETQ. The CDR3 consists of 15 residues. This CDR3 reads CASSRLGASGNTIYF. DNA of the CDR3: TGCGCCAGCAGCCGACTGGGGGCCTCTGGAAACACCATATATTTT.

The CDR3, as DNA: TGCAGCGTTGTTCCTGGGACAGGGATTTTGGCTGAAGCTTTCTTT. As protein: CSVVPGTGILAEAFF. J is TRBJ1-1 and V is TRBV29-1, with 9 nucleotides matching TRBD1. Germline CDR1 and CDR2: SQVTM and ANQGSEA. The J segment lost 6 bases and the V segment lost 4 bases, leaving 12 bases of the junction unmatched. The CDR3 has 15 amino acids.

The table lists this clonotype with a few counts. This sequence joins TRBV12-3 or TRBV12-4 and TRBJ2-5; possibly TRBD2 for D (6 bases). The CDR3 is made up of 14 amino acids. Trimming took 5 bases from V and 0 from J, leaving 10 bases between them. In DNA form, the CDR3 reads TGTGCCAGCAGTGCTGGGGACTACCAAGAGACCCAGTACTTC. Encoded protein: CASSAGDYQETQYF.

The V and J genes are TRBV20-1 and TRBJ2-1; D unresolved. The J call is doubtful: the DNA matches TRBJ2-7 better. The CDR3 consists of 11 residues. Germline V gene sequence: CDR1 DFQATT, CDR2 SNEGSKA (reference sequence). Here the CDR3 reads CSAPLGYEQYF. DNA of the CDR3: TGCAGTGCCCCACTGGGCTACGAGCAGTACTTC.